The clone carrying this T cell receptor (beta chain) was recorded at least ten times. Its antigen is still unknown. At one boundary the junction diverges from the germline segment, which might be a read error. This CDR3 is built from 15 residues. Germline CDR1 is MNHEY and CDR2 is SVGAGI. These data come from a study of Graves' ophthalmopathy and Graves' hyperthyroidism. Findings and limits, study-wide: In blood appeared most of the expanded thyroid clonotypes whose frequency exceeded 0.001.

The stable label applied to hyperthyroidism with no ophthalmopathy within 18 months of follow-up. Clinicians diagnosed using symptoms, serum thyroxine, TRAb, thyroid ultrasound and orbital computed tomography. PBMCs were density-gradient isolated from approximately 9.8 ml fresh blood. As the template, RNA transcripts were used to amplify TCR beta CDR3 regions. HTBI primers were employed in first-round RT-PCR, then a second-round multiplex PCR followed. From the multiplex PCR reads, TCRdb called clonotypes with MiXCR, one entry per CDR3 protein. The data contain hundreds of thousands of distinct CDR3 sequences, about 24% of them singletons.

V and J are TRBV6-5 and TRBJ1-1, with D tentatively TRBD1 (6 bases). This clonotype originated in a woman aged 18-35 years with stable Graves' hyperthyroidism. Some clones in this sample may be carry-over from other donors' samples. Sequencing was done on a sample of peripheral blood. The CDR3 is CASSNSFRGRTEAFF. The CDR3 region has the DNA TGTGCCAGCAGTAACTCCTTCAGGGGAAGGACTGAAGCTTTCTTT.